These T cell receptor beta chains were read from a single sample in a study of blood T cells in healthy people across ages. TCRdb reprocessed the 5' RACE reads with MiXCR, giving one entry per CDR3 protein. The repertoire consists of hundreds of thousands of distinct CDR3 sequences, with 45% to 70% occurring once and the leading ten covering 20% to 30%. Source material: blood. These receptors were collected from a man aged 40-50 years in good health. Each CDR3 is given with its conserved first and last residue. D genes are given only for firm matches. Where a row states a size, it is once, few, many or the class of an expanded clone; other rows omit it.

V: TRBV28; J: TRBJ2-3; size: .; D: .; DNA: TGTGCCAGCAGTTTCGACGCCGGGACCCCATCGCAGTATTTT; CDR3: CASSFDAGTPSQYF
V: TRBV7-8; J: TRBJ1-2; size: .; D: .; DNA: TGTGCCAGCAGCTTAGTCAAGGACGGCAACTATGGCTACACCTTC; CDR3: CASSLVKDGNYGYTF
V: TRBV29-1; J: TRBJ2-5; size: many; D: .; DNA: TGCAGCGTTGGGCAGGAGACCCAGTACTTC; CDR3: CSVGQETQYF
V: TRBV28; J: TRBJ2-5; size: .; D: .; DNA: TGTGCCAGCAGTTTAAGGGAGGACAGGTTCGGTTGGTACTTC; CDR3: CASSLREDRFGWYF
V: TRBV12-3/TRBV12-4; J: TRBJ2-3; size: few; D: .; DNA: TGTGCCAGCAGTTTAGCCCGGGACTGGGTTCATGTTGCGCAGTATTTT; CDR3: CASSLARDWVHVAQYF
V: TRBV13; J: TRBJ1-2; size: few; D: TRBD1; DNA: TGTGCCAGCAGCTTCCCGACAGGGGGGTCGGGCTACACCTTC; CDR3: CASSFPTGGSGYTF
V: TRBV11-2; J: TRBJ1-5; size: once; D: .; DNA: TGTGCCAGCAGCTTAGAGGACGTCGGGGACAGCAATCAGCCCCAGCATTTT; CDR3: CASSLEDVGDSNQPQHF
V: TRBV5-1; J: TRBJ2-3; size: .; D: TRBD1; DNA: TGCGCCAGCAGCTTGTCCGAGACAGGGACGACAGATACGCAGTATTTT; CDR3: CASSLSETGTTDTQYF
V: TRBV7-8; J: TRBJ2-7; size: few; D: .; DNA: TGTGCCAGCAGCTTAGTTACAGGGTACGAGCAGTACTTC; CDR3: CASSLVTGYEQYF
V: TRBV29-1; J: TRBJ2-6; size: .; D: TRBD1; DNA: TGCAGCGTTGAATCCTGGGACAGTCCCTCTGGGGCCAACGTCCTGACTTTC; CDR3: CSVESWDSPSGANVLTF
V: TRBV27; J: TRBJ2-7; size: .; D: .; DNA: TGTGCCAGCAGGGCCCTTAACCAGGGCAATGAGCAGTACTTC; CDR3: CASRALNQGNEQYF
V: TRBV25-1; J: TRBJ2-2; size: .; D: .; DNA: TGTGCCAGCAGTGGCCGAGGAGGGGCAACAGGAAGCGGGGAGCTGTTTTTT; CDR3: CASSGRGGATGSGELFF
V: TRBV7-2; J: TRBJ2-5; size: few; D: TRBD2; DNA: TGTGCCAGCAGCTTAAGCGGGGGTATTAGCGGGGGGCGGGGGACCCAGTACTTC; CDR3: CASSLSGGISGGRGTQYF
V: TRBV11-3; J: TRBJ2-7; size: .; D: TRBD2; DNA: TGTGCCAGCGAAAGCGGGAGGTTGTCTAGCTCCTACGAGCAGTACTTC; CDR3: CASESGRLSSSYEQYF
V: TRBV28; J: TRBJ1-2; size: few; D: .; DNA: TGTGCCAGCAGAAAAAACGCACAGGTCCGGCTGGGCTACACCTTC; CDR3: CASRKNAQVRLGYTF
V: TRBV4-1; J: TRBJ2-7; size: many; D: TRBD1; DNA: TGCGCCAGCAGCCAAGTCCCGGGACAGGGGGCCGGCTACGAGCAGTACTTC; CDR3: CASSQVPGQGAGYEQYF
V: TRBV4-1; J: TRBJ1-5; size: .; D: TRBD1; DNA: TGCGCCAGCAGCCAAGTGGAACAGGGGGCTGACCGCAATCAGCCCCAGCATTTT; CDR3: CASSQVEQGADRNQPQHF
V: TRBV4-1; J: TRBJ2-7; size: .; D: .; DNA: TGCGCCAGCAGCCAAGCCCTAGCGGACAGCTCCTACGAGCAGTACTTC; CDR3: CASSQALADSSYEQYF
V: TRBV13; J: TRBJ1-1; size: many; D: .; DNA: TGTGCCAGCAGCTCTAGGACGGGAAACACTGAAGCTTTCTTT; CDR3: CASSSRTGNTEAFF
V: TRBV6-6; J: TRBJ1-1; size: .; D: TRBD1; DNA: TGTGCCAGCAGTTACTCGGGACAGATGAACACTGAAGCTTTCTTT; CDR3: CASSYSGQMNTEAFF
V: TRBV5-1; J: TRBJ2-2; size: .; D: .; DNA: TGCGCCAGCAGCTTTCAGGGGCTGAACACCGGGGAGCTGTTTTTT; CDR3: CASSFQGLNTGELFF
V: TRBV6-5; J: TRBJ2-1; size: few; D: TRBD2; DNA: TGTGCCAGCAGTTTGGGGGGGTATAAGCAGTTCTTC; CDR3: CASSLGGYKQFF
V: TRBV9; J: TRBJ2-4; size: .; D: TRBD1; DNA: TGTGCCAGCAGCGTAGAGGGACAGTCGACCAAAAACATTCAGTACTTC; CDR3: CASSVEGQSTKNIQYF
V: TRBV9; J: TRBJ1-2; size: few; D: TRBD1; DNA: TGTGCCAGCAAGACAGGGCTGGGCTACACCTTC; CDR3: CASKTGLGYTF
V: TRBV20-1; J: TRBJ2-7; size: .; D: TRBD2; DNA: TGCAGTGCCCCCGGGGTAGCGGGTTACGAGCAGTACTTC; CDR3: CSAPGVAGYEQYF
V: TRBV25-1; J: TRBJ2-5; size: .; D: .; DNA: TGTGCCAGCAGGGGGATCGGGGCCCAAGAGACCCAGTACTTC; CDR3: CASRGIGAQETQYF
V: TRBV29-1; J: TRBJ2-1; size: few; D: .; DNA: TGCAGCGTTGAAATACCACCACGGGCCTACAATGAGCAGTTCTTC; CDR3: CSVEIPPRAYNEQFF
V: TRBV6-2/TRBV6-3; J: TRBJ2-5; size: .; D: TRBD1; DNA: TGTGCCAGCAAACTTGGGACAGTACAAGAGACCCAGTACTTC; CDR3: CASKLGTVQETQYF
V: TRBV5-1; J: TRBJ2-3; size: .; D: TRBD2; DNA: TGCGCCAGCAGGGGATCTAGCGGGAGCACAGATACGCAGTATTTT; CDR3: CASRGSSGSTDTQYF
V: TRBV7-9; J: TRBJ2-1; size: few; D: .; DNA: TGTTCCGGGGCAGGGGATTACAATGAGCAGTTCTTC; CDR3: CSGAGDYNEQFF
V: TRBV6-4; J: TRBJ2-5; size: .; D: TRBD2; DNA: TGTGCCAGCAATAATGTAGCGGGAGGGAACTACAATGAGCAGTACTTC; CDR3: CASNNVAGGNYNEQYF
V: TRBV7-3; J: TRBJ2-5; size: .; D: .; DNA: TGTGCCAGCAGCTTAGCAGTGAGGCCGGGAGAGACCCAGTACTTC; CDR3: CASSLAVRPGETQYF
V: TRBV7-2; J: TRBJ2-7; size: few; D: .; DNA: TGTGCCAGCAGCCCCCAGGTCTGGGACACCTCCTACGAGCAGTACTTC; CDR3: CASSPQVWDTSYEQYF